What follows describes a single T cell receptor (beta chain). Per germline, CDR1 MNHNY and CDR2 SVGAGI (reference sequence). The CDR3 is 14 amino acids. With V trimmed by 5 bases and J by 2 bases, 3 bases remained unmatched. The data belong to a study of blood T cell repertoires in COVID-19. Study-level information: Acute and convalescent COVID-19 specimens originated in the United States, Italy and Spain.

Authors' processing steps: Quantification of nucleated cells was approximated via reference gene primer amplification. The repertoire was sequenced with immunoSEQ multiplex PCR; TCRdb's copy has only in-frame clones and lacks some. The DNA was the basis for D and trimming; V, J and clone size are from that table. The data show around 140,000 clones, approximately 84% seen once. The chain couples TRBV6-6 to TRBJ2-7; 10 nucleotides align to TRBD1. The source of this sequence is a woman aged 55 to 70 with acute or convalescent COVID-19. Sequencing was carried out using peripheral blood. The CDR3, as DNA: TGTGCCAGCAGTCAGGGACAGGGGACCTACGAGCAGTACTTC. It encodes CASSQGQGTYEQYF.